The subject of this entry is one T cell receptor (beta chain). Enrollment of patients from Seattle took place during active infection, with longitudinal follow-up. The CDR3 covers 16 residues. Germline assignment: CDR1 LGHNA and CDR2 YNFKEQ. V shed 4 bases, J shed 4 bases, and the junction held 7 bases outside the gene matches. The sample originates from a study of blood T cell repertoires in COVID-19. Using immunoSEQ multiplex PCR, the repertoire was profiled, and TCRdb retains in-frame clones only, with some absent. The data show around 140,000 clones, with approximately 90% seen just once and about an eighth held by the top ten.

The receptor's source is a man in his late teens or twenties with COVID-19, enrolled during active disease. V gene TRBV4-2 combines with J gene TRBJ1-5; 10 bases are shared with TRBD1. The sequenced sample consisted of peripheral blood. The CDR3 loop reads CASSPRTGGANQPQHF. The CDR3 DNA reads TGTGCCAGCAGCCCCCGGACAGGGGGGGCAAATCAGCCCCAGCATTTT.